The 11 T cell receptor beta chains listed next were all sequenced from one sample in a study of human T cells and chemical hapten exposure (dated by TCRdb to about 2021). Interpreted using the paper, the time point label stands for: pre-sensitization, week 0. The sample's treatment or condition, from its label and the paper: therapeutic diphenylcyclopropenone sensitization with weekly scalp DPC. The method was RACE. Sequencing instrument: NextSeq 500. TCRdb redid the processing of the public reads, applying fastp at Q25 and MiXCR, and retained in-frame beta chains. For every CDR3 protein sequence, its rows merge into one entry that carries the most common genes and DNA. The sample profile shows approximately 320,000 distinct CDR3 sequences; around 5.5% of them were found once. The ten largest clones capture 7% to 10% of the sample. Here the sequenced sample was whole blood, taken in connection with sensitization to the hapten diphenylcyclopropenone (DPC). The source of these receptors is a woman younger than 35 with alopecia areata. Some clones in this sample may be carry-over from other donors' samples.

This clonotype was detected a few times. The CDR3 region is CASSQPSDETQYF. CDR3 sequence (DNA): TGTGCCAGCAGCCAACCTAGCGACGAGACCCAGTACTTC. The chain carries TRBV3-1 and TRBJ2-5, with D possibly TRBD2 on 6 matching bases. V was shortened by 2 bases and J by 5 bases, with 9 bases between the two germline ends. Germline V gene sequence: CDR1 LGHDT, CDR2 YNNKEL (reference sequence). This CDR3 spans 13 amino acids.

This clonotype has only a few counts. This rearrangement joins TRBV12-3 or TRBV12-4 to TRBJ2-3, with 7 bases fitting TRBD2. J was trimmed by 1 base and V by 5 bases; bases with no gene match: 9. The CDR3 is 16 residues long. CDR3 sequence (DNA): TGTGCCAGCAGTCCCTATTTGAGCGGGGGCACAGATACGCAGTATTTT. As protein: CASSPYLSGGTDTQYF.

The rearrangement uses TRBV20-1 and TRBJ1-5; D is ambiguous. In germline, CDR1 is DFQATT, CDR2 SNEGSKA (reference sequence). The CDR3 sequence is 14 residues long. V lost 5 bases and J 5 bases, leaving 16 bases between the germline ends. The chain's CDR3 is CSAGLSAADQPQHF. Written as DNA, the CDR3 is TGCAGTGCTGGTCTCTCGGCGGCCGATCAGCCCCAGCATTTT.

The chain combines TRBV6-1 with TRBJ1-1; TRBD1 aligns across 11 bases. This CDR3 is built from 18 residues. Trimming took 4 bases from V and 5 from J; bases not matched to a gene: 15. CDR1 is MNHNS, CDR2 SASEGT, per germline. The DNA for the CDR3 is TGTGCCAGCAGTGCATTAATGGGACAGGGGGGATTGGGTACTGAAGCTTTCTTT. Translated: CASSALMGQGGLGTEAFF.

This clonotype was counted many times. The CDR3 is CASSQQKSNSPLHF. The CDR3, as DNA: TGTGCCAGCAGCCAGCAGAAGTCTAATTCACCCCTCCACTTT. This chain links TRBV6-5 with TRBJ1-6; D is uncertain. V lost 6 bases, J lost 6 bases, and 12 bases lay in between. The CDR3 extends over 14 amino acids. The V gene's germline CDR1 is MNHEY and CDR2 SVGAGI.

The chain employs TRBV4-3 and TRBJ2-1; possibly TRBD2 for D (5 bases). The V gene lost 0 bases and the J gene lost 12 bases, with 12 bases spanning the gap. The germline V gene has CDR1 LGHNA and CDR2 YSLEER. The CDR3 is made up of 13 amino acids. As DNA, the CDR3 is TGCGCCAGCAGCCAAGAGAGGAGCGGCCCGCAGTTCTTC. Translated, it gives CASSQERSGPQFF.

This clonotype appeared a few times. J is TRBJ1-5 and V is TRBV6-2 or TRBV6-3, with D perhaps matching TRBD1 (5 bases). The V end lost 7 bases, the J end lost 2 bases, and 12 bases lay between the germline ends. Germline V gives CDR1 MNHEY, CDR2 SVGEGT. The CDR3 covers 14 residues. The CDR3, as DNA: TGTGCCAGCACTGCGGGGGGAGGCAATCAGCCCCAGCATTTT. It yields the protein CASTAGGGNQPQHF.

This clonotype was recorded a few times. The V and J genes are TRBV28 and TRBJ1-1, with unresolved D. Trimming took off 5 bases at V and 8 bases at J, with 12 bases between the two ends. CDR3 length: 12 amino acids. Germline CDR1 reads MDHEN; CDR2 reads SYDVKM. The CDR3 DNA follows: TGTGCCAGCAGTACCCGGGAAGGGGAAGCTTTCTTT. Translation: CASSTREGEAFF.

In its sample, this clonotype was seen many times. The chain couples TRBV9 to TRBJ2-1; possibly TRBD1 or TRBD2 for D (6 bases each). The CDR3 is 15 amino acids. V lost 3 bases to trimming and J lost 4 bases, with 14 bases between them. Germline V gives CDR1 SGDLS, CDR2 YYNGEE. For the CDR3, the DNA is TGTGCCAGCAGCGAGTTGGGGGGCTCTTACAATGAGCAGTTCTTC. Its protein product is CASSELGGSYNEQFF.

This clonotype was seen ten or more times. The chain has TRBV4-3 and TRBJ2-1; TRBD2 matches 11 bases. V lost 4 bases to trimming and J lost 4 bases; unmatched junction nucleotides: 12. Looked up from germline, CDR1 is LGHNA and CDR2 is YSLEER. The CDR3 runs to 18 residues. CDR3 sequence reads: CASSPNPTSGGRYNEQFF. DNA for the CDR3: TGCGCCAGCAGCCCTAACCCCACTAGCGGGGGCCGGTACAATGAGCAGTTCTTC.

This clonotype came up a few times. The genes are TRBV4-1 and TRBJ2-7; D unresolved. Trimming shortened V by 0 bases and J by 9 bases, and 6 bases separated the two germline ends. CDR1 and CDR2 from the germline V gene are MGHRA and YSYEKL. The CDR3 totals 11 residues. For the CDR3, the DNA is TGCGCCAGCAGCCAAGAGGCAGCGCAGTACTTC. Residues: CASSQEAAQYF.